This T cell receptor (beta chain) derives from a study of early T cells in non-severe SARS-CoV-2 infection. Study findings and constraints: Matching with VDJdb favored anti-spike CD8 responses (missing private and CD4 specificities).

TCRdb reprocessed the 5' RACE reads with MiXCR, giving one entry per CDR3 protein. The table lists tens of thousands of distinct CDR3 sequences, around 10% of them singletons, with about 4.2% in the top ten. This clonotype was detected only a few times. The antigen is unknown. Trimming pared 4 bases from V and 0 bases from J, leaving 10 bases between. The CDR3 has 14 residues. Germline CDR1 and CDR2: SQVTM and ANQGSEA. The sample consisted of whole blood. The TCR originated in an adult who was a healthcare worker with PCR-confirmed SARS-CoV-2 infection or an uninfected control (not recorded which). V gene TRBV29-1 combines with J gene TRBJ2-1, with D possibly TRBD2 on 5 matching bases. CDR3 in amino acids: CSVARDSSYNEQFF. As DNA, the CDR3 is TGCAGCGTTGCACGGGATAGCTCCTACAATGAGCAGTTCTTC.